This is a list of T cell receptor beta chains from one sample in a study of cytomegalovirus exposure and HLA in healthy donors. Assay: immunoSEQ multiplex PCR; the TCRdb copy retains only in-frame clones and omits some. Among roughly 150,000 clones, 75% to 90% were seen once, and the ten largest hold around 4.1%. The sample consisted of PBMCs. The origin of the receptors is a man aged 50 or older in good health and CMV-seropositive. The CDR3 runs from the conserved cysteine through the conserved F or W. The D gene is left open where the match is weak. Size tells how often a clone was seen (once, few, many) or the class of an expanded clone, and some rows leave it out.

CDR3 length: 15
D gene: TRBD1
clone size: NA
V gene: TRBV19
J gene: TRBJ2-5
CDR3 protein: CASSTRQGTLETQYF
CDR3 DNA: TGTGCCAGTAGTACCCGACAGGGAACCTTAGAGACCCAGTACTTC

CDR3 length: 13
D gene: NA
clone size: NA
V gene: TRBV6-1
J gene: TRBJ1-5
CDR3 protein: CASSVWTGQPQHF
CDR3 DNA: TGTGCCAGCAGTGTCTGGACGGGACAGCCCCAGCATTTT

CDR3 length: 15
D gene: TRBD2
clone size: NA
V gene: TRBV19
J gene: TRBJ2-3
CDR3 protein: CASSTSGGITDTQYF
CDR3 DNA: TGTGCCAGTAGTACTAGCGGGGGGATCACAGATACGCAGTATTTT

CDR3 length: 15
D gene: NA
clone size: NA
V gene: TRBV7-2
J gene: TRBJ2-7
CDR3 protein: CASSLAPSVRVEQYF
CDR3 DNA: TGTGCCAGCAGCTTAGCCCCCTCAGTGAGGGTCGAGCAGTACTTC

CDR3 length: 16
D gene: TRBD1
clone size: NA
V gene: TRBV5-6
J gene: TRBJ1-2
CDR3 protein: CASSLRQTGQFYGYTF
CDR3 DNA: TGTGCCAGCAGCTTGCGTCAAACGGGACAGTTCTATGGCTACACCTTC

CDR3 length: 12
D gene: TRBD1
clone size: NA
V gene: TRBV11-2
J gene: TRBJ2-7
CDR3 protein: CAIGTGGYPSYF
CDR3 DNA: TGTGCCATCGGGACAGGGGGCTACCCGTCGTACTTC

CDR3 length: 15
D gene: TRBD1
clone size: NA
V gene: TRBV5-1
J gene: TRBJ2-5
CDR3 protein: CASSLAGTEGETQYF
CDR3 DNA: TGCGCCAGCAGCCTAGCAGGGACAGAGGGAGAGACCCAGTACTTC

CDR3 length: 15
D gene: TRBD1
clone size: NA
V gene: TRBV10-3
J gene: TRBJ1-2
CDR3 protein: CAISESITGGGSCTF
CDR3 DNA: TGTGCCATCAGTGAGTCGATTACAGGGGGCGGGAGCTGCACCTTC

CDR3 length: 13
D gene: TRBD1
clone size: few
V gene: TRBV28
J gene: TRBJ2-5
CDR3 protein: CASSFDRDETQYF
CDR3 DNA: TGTGCCAGCAGTTTCGACAGGGATGAGACCCAGTACTTC

CDR3 length: 15
D gene: TRBD1
clone size: NA
V gene: TRBV7-3
J gene: TRBJ2-2
CDR3 protein: CASSPRDRTTGELFF
CDR3 DNA: TGTGCCAGCAGCCCCCGGGACAGGACCACCGGGGAGCTGTTTTTT

CDR3 length: 15
D gene: TRBD1
clone size: NA
V gene: TRBV5-5
J gene: TRBJ1-2
CDR3 protein: CASSLGTASGYGYTF
CDR3 DNA: TGTGCCAGCAGCCTCGGGACAGCCTCAGGCTATGGCTACACCTTC